These T cell receptor beta chains were read from a single sample in a study of blood T cell repertoires in COVID-19. The data were produced by immunoSEQ multiplex PCR, yet TCRdb's version contains in-frame clones alone and is incomplete. This repertoire shows 270,000 or so clones, around nine tenths found once; its top ten account for about 0.94%. The sequenced sample was peripheral blood. These receptors originate from a middle-aged woman who had recovered from COVID-19. The CDR3 runs from the conserved cysteine through the conserved F or W. A D gene is named only where the DNA matches it firmly. Size is omitted from some rows. Given values are once, few, many or a class for expanded clones.

v_call,clone_size,d_call,j_call,cdr3_length,cdr3_aa,cdr3_nt
TRBV11-1,.,.,TRBJ2-7,15,CATNPTGMDSYEQYF,TGTGCCACCAATCCTACAGGGATGGACTCCTACGAGCAGTACTTC
TRBV5-1,.,TRBD2,TRBJ2-7,16,CASSPLGLAGDYEQYF,TGCGCCAGCAGCCCCCTCGGACTAGCGGGAGATTACGAGCAGTACTTC
TRBV3-1/TRBV3-2,few,.,TRBJ1-3,15,CASSQGANSGNTIYF,TGTGCCAGCAGCCAGGGGGCAAACTCTGGAAACACCATATATTTT
TRBV30,.,.,TRBJ1-6,13,CAWSRGLNSPLHF,TGTGCCTGGAGTCGAGGGCTGAATTCACCCCTCCACTTT
TRBV27,.,TRBD2,TRBJ2-1,18,CASSPRVGLAGVGNEQFF,TGTGCCAGCAGTCCCCGGGTGGGGCTAGCGGGAGTAGGCAATGAGCAGTTCTTC
TRBV5-1,.,TRBD2,TRBJ2-1,14,CASSQERGWDEQFF,TGCGCCAGCAGCCAAGAGCGGGGATGGGATGAGCAGTTCTTC
TRBV18,.,.,TRBJ2-1,12,CASSLQGNEQFF,TGTGCCAGCTCACTACAGGGCAATGAGCAGTTCTTC
TRBV27,.,.,TRBJ1-2,13,CASSLSGGVGYTF,TGTGCCAGCAGTTTATCGGGAGGGGTGGGCTACACCTTC
TRBV9,.,.,TRBJ2-1,13,CASGGTPQAEQFF,TGTGCCAGCGGTGGGACTCCCCAGGCTGAGCAGTTCTTC
TRBV6-6,.,.,TRBJ2-7,13,CASSEGGFYEQYF,TGTGCCAGCTCCGAGGGTGGGTTCTACGAGCAGTACTTC
TRBV4-2,few,TRBD1,TRBJ1-1,15,CASSPRQGEGSEAFF,TGTGCCAGCAGCCCCAGACAGGGAGAAGGCTCTGAAGCTTTCTTT
TRBV28,.,TRBD1,TRBJ2-3,16,CASSTTGGGSTDTQYF,TGTGCCAGCAGTACCACAGGGGGCGGGAGCACAGATACGCAGTATTTT
TRBV18,.,.,TRBJ1-2,14,CASSPEATGGGYTF,TGTGCCAGCTCACCTGAAGCCACAGGCGGTGGCTACACCTTC
TRBV11-3,.,TRBD1,TRBJ1-2,15,CASSPAGGRDYGYTF,TGTGCCAGCAGCCCAGCAGGGGGCAGAGACTATGGCTACACCTTC
TRBV29-1,few,TRBD1,TRBJ1-2,14,CSADYRGRDYGYTF,TGCAGCGCGGATTACAGGGGTAGAGACTATGGCTACACCTTC
TRBV27,.,TRBD2,TRBJ2-1,15,CASTGGRGNYNEQFF,TGTGCCAGCACGGGGGGGCGAGGGAACTACAATGAGCAGTTCTTC
TRBV7-3,.,.,TRBJ2-1,15,CASSPRGAGNDEQFF,TGTGCCAGCAGCCCACGTGGCGCGGGAAATGACGAGCAGTTCTTC
TRBV19,.,TRBD2,TRBJ2-5,18,CASSMTSGRLVGQETQYF,TGTGCCAGTAGTATGACTAGCGGGAGGCTAGTGGGCCAAGAGACCCAGTACTTC
TRBV5-1,.,TRBD1,TRBJ1-2,16,CASSLNVGQGATGYTF,TGCGCCAGCAGCTTGAACGTTGGACAGGGGGCCACTGGCTACACCTTC
TRBV14,.,TRBD2,TRBJ2-1,16,CASSQGLAGVGNEQFF,TGTGCCAGCAGCCAAGGACTAGCGGGAGTAGGTAATGAGCAGTTCTTC
TRBV11-2,.,TRBD2,TRBJ2-1,11,CASSSGLDSFF,TGTGCCAGCAGCTCCGGACTAGATTCGTTCTTC
TRBV5-1,few,.,TRBJ2-3,16,CASTRAGVPLEDTQYF,TGCGCCAGCACCCGCGCGGGCGTCCCCCTGGAGGATACGCAGTATTTT